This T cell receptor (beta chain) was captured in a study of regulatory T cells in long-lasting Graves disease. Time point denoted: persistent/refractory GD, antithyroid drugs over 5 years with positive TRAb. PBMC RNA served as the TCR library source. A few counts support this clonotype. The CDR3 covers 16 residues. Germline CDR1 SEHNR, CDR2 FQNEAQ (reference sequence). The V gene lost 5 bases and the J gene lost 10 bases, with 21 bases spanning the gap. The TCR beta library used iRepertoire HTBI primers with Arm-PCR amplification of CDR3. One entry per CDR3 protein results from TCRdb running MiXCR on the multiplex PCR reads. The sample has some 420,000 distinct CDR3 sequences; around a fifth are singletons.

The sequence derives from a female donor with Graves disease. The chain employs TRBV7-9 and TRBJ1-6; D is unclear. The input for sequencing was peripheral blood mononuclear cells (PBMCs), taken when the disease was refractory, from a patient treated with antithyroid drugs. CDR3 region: CASSAQGVPGESPLHF. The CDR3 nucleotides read TGTGCCAGCAGCGCGCAAGGCGTCCCCGGGGAATCACCCCTCCACTTT.